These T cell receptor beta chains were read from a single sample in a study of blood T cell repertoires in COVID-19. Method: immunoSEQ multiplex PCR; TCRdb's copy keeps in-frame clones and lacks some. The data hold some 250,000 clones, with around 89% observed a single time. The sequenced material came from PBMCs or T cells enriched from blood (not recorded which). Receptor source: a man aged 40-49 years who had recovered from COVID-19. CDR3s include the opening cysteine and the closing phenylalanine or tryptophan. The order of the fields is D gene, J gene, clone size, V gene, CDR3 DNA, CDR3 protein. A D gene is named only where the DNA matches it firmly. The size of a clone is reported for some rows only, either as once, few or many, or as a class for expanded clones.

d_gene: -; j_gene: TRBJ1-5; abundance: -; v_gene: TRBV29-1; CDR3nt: TGCAGCGTTAGCGACGGGTTTTTGGGCAATCAGCCCCAGCATTTT; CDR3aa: CSVSDGFLGNQPQHF
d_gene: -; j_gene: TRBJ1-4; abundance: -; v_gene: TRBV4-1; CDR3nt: TGCGCCAGCAGCCGTTGGGCGGGCAATGAAAAACTGTTTTTT; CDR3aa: CASSRWAGNEKLFF
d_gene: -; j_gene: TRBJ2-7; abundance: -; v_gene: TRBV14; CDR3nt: TGTGCCAGCAGCCAAGATCGTGCGGGTTCCGGCGGCCCCTACGAGCAGTACTTC; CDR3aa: CASSQDRAGSGGPYEQYF
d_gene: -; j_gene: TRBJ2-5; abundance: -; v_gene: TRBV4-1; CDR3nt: TGCGCCAGCAGCCAAGGAGGACAGTGGGAGACCCAGTACTTC; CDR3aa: CASSQGGQWETQYF
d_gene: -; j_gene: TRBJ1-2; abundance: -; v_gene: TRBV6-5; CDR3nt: TGTGCCAGCAGTTACTCGTACCAACGGGTCTATGGCTACACCTTC; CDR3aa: CASSYSYQRVYGYTF
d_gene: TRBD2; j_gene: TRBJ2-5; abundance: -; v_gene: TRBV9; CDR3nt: TGTGCCAGCAGCGCCCGGGTCGGTTCGCCTAGCGGGACCCAGTACTTC; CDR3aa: CASSARVGSPSGTQYF
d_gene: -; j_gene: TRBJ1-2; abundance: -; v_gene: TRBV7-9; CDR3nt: TGTGCCAGCAGCTTAGCGGCACCGACAAACTATGGCTACACCTTC; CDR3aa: CASSLAAPTNYGYTF
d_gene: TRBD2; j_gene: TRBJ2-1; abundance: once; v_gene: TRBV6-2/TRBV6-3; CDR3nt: TGTGCCAGCAGTTACTCCCCGGGACTAGCATTCAATGAGCAGTTCTTC; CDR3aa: CASSYSPGLAFNEQFF
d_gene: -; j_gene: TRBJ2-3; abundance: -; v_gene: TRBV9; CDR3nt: TGTGCCAGCAGCGTAGATCCCCCTGGAGGGAGAAGATCTAATACGCAGTATTTT; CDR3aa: CASSVDPPGGRRSNTQYF
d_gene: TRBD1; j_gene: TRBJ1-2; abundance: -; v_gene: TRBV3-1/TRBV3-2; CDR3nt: TGTGCCAGCAGCAAGGGACAGGGGTTCGTCTATGGCTACACCTTC; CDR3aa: CASSKGQGFVYGYTF
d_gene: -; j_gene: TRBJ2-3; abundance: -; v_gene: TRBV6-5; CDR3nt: TGTGCCAGCATCCGGAGCGTAGGAGTGGGTTATACGCAGTATTTT; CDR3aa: CASIRSVGVGYTQYF
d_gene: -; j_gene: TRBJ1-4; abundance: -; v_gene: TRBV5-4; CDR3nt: TGTGCCAGCAGCTTGGTGTCGGCAGGGGCAAATGAAAAACTGTTTTTT; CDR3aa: CASSLVSAGANEKLFF
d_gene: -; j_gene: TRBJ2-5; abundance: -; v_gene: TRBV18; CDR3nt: TGTGCCAGCTCACCGCCGGGACACTCCAACCAAGAGACCCAGTACTTC; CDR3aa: CASSPPGHSNQETQYF
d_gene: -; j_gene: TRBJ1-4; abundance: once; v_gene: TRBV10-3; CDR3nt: TGTGCCATCAGTGAGGGCAGCCCGGGGGTGAATGAAAAACTGTTTTTT; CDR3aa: CAISEGSPGVNEKLFF
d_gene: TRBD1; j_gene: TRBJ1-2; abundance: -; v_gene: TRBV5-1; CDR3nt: TGCGCCAGCAGCTTGGGATCCGGGACAGGTTATGGCTACACCTTC; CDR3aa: CASSLGSGTGYGYTF
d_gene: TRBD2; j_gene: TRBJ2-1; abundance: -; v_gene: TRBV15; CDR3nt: TGTGCCACCGGGGTTAGCGGGCTTTCCTACAATGAGCAGTTCTTC; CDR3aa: CATGVSGLSYNEQFF
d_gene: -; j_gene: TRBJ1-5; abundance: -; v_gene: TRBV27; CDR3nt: TGTGCCAGCAGTTTATCCTGGGGGCGTGATCAGCCCCAGCATTTT; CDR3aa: CASSLSWGRDQPQHF
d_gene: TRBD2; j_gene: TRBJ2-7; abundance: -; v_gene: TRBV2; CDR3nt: TGTGCCAGCAGTGAAGCTCCCAGTATGATAGCGGGGTACGAGCAGTACTTC; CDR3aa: CASSEAPSMIAGYEQYF
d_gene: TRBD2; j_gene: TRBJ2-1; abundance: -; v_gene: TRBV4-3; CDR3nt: TGCGCCAGCAGCCAGCATGTAGCGGGGGCCTACAATGAGCAGTTCTTC; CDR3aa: CASSQHVAGAYNEQFF
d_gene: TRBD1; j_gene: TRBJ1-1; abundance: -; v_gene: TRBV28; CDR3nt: TGTGCCAGCAGCAGTGACAGGGGCGCTTTCTTT; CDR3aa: CASSSDRGAFF
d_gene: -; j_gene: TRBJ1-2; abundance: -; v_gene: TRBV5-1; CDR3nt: TGCGCCAGCAGCGCCTCCACCCTATTAGGGGGTGGCTACACCTTC; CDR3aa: CASSASTLLGGGYTF
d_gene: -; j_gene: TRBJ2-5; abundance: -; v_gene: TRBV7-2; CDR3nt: TGTGCCAGCAGCTCAATGGGGGGCCAAGAGACCCAGTACTTC; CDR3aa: CASSSMGGQETQYF
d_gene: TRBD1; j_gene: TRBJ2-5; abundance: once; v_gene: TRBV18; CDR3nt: TGTGCCAGCTCACCGGACAGGGGAGAGACCCAGTACTTC; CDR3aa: CASSPDRGETQYF
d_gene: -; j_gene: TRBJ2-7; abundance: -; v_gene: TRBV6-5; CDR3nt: TGTGCCAGCAGCCCGGACTTCTACGAGCAGTACTTC; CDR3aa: CASSPDFYEQYF
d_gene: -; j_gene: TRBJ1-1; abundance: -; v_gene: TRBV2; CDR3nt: TGTGCCAGCAGGGCCGATTCTAGGATTGCTTTCTTT; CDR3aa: CASRADSRIAFF
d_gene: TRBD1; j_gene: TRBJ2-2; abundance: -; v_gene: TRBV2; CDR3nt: TGTGCCAGCTTCACCCAGGGGGCGGGCGGGGAGCTGTTTTTT; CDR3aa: CASFTQGAGGELFF
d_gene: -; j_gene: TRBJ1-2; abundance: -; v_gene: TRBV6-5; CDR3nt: TGTGCCAGCAGTTCCCCTCAGGGAAACTATGGCTACACCTTC; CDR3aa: CASSSPQGNYGYTF
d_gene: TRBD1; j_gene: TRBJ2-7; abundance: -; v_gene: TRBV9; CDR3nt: TGTGCCAGCAGCGTAGCAGGCTCAGGGGGCTACAACGAGCAGTACTTC; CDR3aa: CASSVAGSGGYNEQYF
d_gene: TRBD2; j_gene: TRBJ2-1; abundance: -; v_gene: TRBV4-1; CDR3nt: TGCGCCAGCAGCCAAGTCAGCGGGAGAACCAATGAGCAGTTCTTC; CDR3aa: CASSQVSGRTNEQFF
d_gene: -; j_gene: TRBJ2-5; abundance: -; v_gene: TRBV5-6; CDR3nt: TGTGCCAGCAGCTGGGCCTCGGGGGGCTCGGCGGAGACCCAGTACTTC; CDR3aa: CASSWASGGSAETQYF
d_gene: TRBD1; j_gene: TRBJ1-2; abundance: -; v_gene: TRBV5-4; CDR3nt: TGTGCCAGCAGCGTAAACAGGGGGCTGGCTGGCTACACCTTC; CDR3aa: CASSVNRGLAGYTF
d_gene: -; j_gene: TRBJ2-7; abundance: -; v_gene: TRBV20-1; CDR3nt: TGCAGTGCTAGAGATAACTACGAGCAGTACTTC; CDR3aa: CSARDNYEQYF
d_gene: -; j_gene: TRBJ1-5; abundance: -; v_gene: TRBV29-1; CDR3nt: TGCAGCGTGAGGGGGTTCGGCAATCAGCCCCAGCATTTT; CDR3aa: CSVRGFGNQPQHF
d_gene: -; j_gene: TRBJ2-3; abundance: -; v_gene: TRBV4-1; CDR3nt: TGCGCCAGCAGCCACAAAGGGGCAGATACGCAGTATTTT; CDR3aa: CASSHKGADTQYF
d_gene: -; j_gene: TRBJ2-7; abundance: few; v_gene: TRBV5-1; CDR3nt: TGCGCCAGCAGTTCCTTCTCCTTAGGTAGGCGGAACCCCTACGAGCAGTACTTC; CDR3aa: CASSSFSLGRRNPYEQYF
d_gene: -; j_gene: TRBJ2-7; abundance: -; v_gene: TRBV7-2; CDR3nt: TGTGCCAGCAGCCATCCCGGGGGCGAGCAGTACTTC; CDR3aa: CASSHPGGEQYF
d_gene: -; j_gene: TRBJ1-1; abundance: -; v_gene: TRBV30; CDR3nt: TGTGCCTGGAGTGTGGGGGCGCAAGCTTTCTTT; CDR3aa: CAWSVGAQAFF
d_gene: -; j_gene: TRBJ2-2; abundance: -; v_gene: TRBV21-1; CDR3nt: TGTGCCAGCAGCAAACCCGCGGATAGGACCGGGGAGCTGTTTTTT; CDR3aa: CASSKPADRTGELFF
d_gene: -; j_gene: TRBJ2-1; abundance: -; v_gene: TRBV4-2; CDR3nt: TGTGCCAGCAGCCAAGCAGCCCAGGACTACAATGAGCAGTTCTTC; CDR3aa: CASSQAAQDYNEQFF
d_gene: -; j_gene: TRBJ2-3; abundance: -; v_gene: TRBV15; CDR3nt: TGTGCCACCAGCAGAGATCATTCAGATACGCAGTATTTT; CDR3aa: CATSRDHSDTQYF
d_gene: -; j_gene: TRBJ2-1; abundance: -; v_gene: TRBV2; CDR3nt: TGTGCCAGCAGATTAGGTGCGGGGCTCCTCAATGAGCAGTTCTTC; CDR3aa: CASRLGAGLLNEQFF
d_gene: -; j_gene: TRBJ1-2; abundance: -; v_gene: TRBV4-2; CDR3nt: TGTGCCAGCAGCCCAGCGGACAGCCCGATAAATGGCTACACCTTC; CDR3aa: CASSPADSPINGYTF
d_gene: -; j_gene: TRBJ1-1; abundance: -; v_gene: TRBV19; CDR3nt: TGTGCCAGTAGTATAGACGCAGGGGAGAACACTGAAGCTTTCTTT; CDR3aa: CASSIDAGENTEAFF
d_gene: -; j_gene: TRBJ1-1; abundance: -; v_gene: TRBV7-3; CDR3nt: TGTGCCAGCAGGGATACCGGGTCCCCTACTAACACTGAAGCTTTCTTT; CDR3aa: CASRDTGSPTNTEAFF
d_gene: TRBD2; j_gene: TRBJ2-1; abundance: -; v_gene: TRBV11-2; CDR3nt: TGTGCCAGCAGCTTTTTCGGTGCGGGGGGCTCCTACAATGAGCAGTTCTTC; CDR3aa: CASSFFGAGGSYNEQFF
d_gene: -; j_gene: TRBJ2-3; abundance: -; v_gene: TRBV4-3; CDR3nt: TGCGCCAGCAGCCTTTCGGCAGGGGGAGGAGATACGCAGTATTTT; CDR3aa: CASSLSAGGGDTQYF
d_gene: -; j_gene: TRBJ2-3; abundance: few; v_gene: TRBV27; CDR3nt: TGTGCCAGCAGTCCGGGTATCACTAGCACAGATACGCAGTATTTT; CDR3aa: CASSPGITSTDTQYF
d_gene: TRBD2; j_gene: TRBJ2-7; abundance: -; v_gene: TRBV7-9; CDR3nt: TGTGCCAGCAGTCGGAACCTAGCGGGGGTTACCTACGAGCAGTACTTC; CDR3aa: CASSRNLAGVTYEQYF
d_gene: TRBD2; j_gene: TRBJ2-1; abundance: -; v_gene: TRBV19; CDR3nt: TGTGCCAGTAGGGGAGCGGGAGGAGGAAATGAGCAGTTCTTC; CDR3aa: CASRGAGGGNEQFF
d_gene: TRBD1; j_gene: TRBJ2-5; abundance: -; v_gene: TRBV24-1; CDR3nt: TGTGCCACCAGTGGGACAGGGTACCAAGAGACCCAGTACTTC; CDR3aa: CATSGTGYQETQYF
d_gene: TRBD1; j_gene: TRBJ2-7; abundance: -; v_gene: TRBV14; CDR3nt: TGTGCCAGCAGTAGGGGACAGGGGGCCTACGAGCAGTACTTC; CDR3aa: CASSRGQGAYEQYF
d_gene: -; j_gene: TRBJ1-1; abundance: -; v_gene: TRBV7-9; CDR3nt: TGTGCCAGCAACTTAGGAGAAGCCACTGAAGCTTTCTTT; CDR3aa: CASNLGEATEAFF
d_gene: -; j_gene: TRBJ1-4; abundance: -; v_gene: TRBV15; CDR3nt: TGTGCCACCAGCGCAGGGTTGGCTAATGAAAAACTGTTTTTT; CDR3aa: CATSAGLANEKLFF
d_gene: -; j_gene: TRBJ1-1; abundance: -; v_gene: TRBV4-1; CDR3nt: TGCGCCAGCAGCCAAGCGAGCCGGACAGAGAACACTGAAGCTTTCTTT; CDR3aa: CASSQASRTENTEAFF
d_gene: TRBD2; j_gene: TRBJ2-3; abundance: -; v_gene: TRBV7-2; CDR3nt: TGTGCCAGCAGCCCCCTCGTTGGGGGGGAGGGAGATACGCAGTATTTT; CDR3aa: CASSPLVGGEGDTQYF